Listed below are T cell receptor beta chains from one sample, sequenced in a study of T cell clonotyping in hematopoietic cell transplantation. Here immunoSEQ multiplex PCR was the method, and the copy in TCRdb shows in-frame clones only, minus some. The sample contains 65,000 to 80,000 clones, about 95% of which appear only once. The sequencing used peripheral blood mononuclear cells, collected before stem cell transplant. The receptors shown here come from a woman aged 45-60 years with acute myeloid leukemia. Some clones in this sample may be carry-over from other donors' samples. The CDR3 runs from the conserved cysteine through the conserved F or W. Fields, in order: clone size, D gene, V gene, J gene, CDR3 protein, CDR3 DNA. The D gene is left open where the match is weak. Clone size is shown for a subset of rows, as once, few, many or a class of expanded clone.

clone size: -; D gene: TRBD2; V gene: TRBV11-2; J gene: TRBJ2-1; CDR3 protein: CASFPGSGGYYNEQFF; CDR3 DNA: TGTGCCAGCTTCCCGGGTTCCGGGGGGTACTACAATGAGCAGTTCTTC
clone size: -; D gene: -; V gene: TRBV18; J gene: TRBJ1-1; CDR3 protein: CASSPRRTEAFF; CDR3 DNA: TGTGCCAGCTCACCACGGCGGACTGAAGCTTTCTTT
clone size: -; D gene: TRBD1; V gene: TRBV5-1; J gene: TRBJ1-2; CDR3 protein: CASSLIQGEGYTF; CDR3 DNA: TGCGCCAGCAGCTTAATACAGGGGGAAGGCTACACCTTC
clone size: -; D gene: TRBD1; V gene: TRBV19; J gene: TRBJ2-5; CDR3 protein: CASSTRGRETQYF; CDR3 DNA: TGTGCCAGTAGTACGAGGGGGCGGGAGACCCAGTACTTC
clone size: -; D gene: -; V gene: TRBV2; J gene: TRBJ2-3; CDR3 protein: CASSGQEGTDTQYF; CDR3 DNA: TGTGCCAGCAGTGGACAGGAGGGCACAGATACGCAGTATTTT
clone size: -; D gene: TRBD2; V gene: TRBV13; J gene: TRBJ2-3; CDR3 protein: CASSWTTSGGNTQYF; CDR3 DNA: TGTGCCAGCAGCTGGACTACCTCGGGAGGTAATACGCAGTATTTT
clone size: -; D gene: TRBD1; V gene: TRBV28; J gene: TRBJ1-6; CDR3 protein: CASRGGQGHSPLHF; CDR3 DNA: TGTGCCAGCAGGGGAGGACAGGGACATTCACCCCTCCACTTT
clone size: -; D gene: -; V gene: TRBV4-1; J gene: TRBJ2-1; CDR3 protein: CASSPPNRDIYNEQFF; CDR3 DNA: TGCGCCAGCAGCCCCCCCAACAGGGACATATACAATGAGCAGTTCTTC
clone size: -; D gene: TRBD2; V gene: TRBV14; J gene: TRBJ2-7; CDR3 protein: CASSQGLAGGGYEQYF; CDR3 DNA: TGTGCCAGCAGCCAAGGCCTAGCGGGAGGAGGGTACGAGCAGTACTTC
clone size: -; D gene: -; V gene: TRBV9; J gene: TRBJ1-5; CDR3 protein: CASRRGHRHQPQHF; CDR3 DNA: TGTGCCAGCAGGCGGGGACACCGACATCAGCCCCAGCATTTT
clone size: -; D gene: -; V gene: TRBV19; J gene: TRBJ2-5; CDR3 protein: CASSPHGENQETQYF; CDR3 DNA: TGTGCCAGTAGCCCCCACGGAGAAAATCAAGAGACCCAGTACTTC
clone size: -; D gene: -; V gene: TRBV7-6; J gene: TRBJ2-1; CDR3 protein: CASAQSWGNSYNEQFF; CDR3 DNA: TGTGCCAGCGCTCAAAGCTGGGGGAACTCCTACAATGAGCAGTTCTTC
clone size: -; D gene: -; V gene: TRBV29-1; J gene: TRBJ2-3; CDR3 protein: CSVEGGSVSTDTQYF; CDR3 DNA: TGCAGCGTTGAAGGTGGTAGCGTTAGCACAGATACGCAGTATTTT
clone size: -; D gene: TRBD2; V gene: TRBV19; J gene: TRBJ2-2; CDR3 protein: CASSLRLAGVSDTGELFF; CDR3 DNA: TGTGCCAGTAGTCTCCGACTAGCGGGAGTTTCCGACACCGGGGAGCTGTTTTTT
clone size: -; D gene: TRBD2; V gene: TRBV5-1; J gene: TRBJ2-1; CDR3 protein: CASSPPLLAGDNEQFF; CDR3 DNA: TGCGCCAGCAGTCCCCCTTTACTAGCGGGAGACAATGAGCAGTTCTTC
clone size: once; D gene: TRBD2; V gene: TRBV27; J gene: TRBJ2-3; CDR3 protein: CASSYGTSGGTDTQYF; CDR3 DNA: TGTGCCAGCAGCTACGGGACTAGCGGAGGCACAGATACGCAGTATTTT
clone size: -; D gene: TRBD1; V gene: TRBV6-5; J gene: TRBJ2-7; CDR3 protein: CASSRDRGYEQYF; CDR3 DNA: TGTGCCAGCAGTAGGGACAGGGGCTACGAGCAGTACTTC
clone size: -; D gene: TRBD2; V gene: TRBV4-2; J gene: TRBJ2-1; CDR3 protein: CASSPGLADTMIEQFF; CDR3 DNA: TGTGCCAGCAGCCCCGGACTAGCAGACACAATGATAGAGCAGTTCTTC
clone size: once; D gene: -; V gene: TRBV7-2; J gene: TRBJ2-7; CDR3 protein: CASSIVSGEQYF; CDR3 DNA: TGTGCCAGCAGCATAGTTAGCGGCGAGCAGTACTTC
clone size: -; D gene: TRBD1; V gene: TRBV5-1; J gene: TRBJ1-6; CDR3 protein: CASSRTGDSPLHF; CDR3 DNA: TGCGCCAGCAGCCGGACAGGGGATTCACCCCTCCACTTT
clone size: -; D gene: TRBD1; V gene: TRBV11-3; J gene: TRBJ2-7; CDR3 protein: CASSLLPGQGEQYF; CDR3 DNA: TGTGCCAGCAGCCTTCTTCCGGGACAGGGGGAGCAGTACTTC
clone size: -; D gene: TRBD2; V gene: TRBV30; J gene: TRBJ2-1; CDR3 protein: CALGGSSYNEQFF; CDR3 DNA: TGTGCCTTGGGCGGGAGCTCCTACAATGAGCAGTTCTTC
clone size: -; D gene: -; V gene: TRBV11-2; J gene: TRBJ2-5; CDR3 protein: CASSLGRTRTVETQYF; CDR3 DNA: TGTGCCAGCAGCTTAGGTCGAACTAGGACGGTAGAGACCCAGTACTTC
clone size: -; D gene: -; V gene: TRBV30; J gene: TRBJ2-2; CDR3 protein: CAWSDPGATGELFF; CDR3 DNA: TGTGCCTGGAGTGATCCGGGGGCCACCGGGGAGCTGTTTTTT
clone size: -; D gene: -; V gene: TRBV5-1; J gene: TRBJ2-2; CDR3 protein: CASSYHGAARKNTGELFF; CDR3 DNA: TGCGCCAGCAGCTACCACGGAGCGGCCAGAAAGAACACCGGGGAGCTGTTTTTT
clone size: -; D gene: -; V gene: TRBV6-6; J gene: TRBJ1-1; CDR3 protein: CASSGPGRGATEAFF; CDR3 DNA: TGTGCCAGCAGTGGACCGGGGCGGGGGGCCACTGAAGCTTTCTTT
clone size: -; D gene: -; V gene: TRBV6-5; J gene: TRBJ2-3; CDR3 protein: CASSYSRGADTQYF; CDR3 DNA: TGTGCCAGCAGTTACTCGAGAGGAGCGGATACGCAGTATTTT
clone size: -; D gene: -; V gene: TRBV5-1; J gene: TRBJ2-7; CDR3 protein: CASSLAGRNYEQYF; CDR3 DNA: TGCGCCAGCAGCTTGGCCGGCCGGAACTACGAGCAGTACTTC
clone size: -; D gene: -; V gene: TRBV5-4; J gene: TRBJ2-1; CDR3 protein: CASSFSNNEQFF; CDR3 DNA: TGTGCCAGCAGCTTTAGTAACAATGAGCAGTTCTTC
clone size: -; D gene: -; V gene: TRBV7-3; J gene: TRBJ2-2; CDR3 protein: CASSFWGANTGELFF; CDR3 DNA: TGTGCCAGCAGCTTTTGGGGAGCAAACACCGGGGAGCTGTTTTTT
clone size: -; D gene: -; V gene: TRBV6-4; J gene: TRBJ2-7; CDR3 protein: CASSETRGTVPYEQYF; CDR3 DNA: TGTGCCAGCAGTGAGACCAGGGGGACTGTACCATACGAGCAGTACTTC
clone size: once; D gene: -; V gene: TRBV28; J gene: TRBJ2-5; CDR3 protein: CASSLSEVTQETQYF; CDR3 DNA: TGTGCCAGCAGTTTATCAGAGGTGACCCAAGAGACCCAGTACTTC
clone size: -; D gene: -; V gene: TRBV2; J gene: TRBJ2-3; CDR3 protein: CASKRVQGSTDTQYF; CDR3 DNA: TGTGCCAGCAAGAGGGTCCAGGGGAGCACAGATACGCAGTATTTT
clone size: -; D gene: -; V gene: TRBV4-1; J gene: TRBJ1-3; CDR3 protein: CASSHPSSGGPEYF; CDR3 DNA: TGCGCCAGCAGCCACCCTTCGTCCGGGGGACCTGAATATTTT
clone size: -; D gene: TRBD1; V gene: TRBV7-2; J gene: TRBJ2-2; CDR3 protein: CASSSLTGVRAGELFF; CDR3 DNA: TGTGCCAGCAGCTCCCTGACAGGGGTACGCGCCGGGGAGCTGTTTTTT
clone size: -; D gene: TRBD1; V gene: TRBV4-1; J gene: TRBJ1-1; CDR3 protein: CASSRQGNTEAFF; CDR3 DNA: TGCGCCAGCAGTCGACAGGGGAACACTGAAGCTTTCTTT
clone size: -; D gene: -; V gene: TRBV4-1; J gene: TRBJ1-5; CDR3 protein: CASSQGPDNQPQHF; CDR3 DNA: TGCGCCAGCAGCCAAGGTCCAGATAATCAGCCCCAGCATTTT